This T cell receptor (beta chain) comes out of a study of blood T cells in healthy people across ages. This clonotype was seen only once. With a J-beta primer mix and a sample-barcoded 5' primer, a second PCR ran about 7 to 12 cycles. TCRdb re-derived calls from the 5' RACE reads in MiXCR, one entry per CDR3 protein. Of 800,000 or so distinct CDR3 sequences listed, 20% to 30% were seen once; the top ten hold roughly 3.8%. Trimming stripped 3 bases from V and 7 bases from J, with 12 bases between. This CDR3 contains 13 residues. The same data also contributed to another study, on T cells of mothers and their children. From that paper: Whether pairs are related or unrelated, thymic selection shapes their TCR recombination output in much the same way. Versus unrelated pairs, overlap was slightly higher in related mother-child pairs, without reaching significance. There was no detection of any persistent microchimeric T cell clones.

The chain has TRBV12-3 or TRBV12-4 and TRBJ1-1, with D unclear. Sequencing used blood. The sequence came from a boy aged 5-17 years in good health. CDR3 amino acids: CASSLVPGDEAFF. CDR3 sequence (DNA): TGTGCCAGCAGTTTGGTTCCGGGAGATGAAGCTTTCTTT.